These T cell receptor beta chains were read from a single sample in a study of T cells in localized non-small cell lung cancer. The assay was immunoSEQ multiplex PCR, and TCRdb's table has in-frame clones only and misses some. The sample has 35,000 to 50,000 clones; over 75% are singletons. Sample: PBMCs, taken before any cancer treatment. Receptors were obtained from a woman aged 40 to 75 with stage II lung adenocarcinoma. Both conserved end residues are part of each CDR3. The D gene is left open where the match is weak. Not every row has a clone size; where given, it reads once, few, many or a size class.

clone_size: .
d_call: .
v_call: TRBV7-9
j_call: TRBJ2-3
cdr3_nt: TGTGCCAGCAGCTTACTCGGTAACTTGGCAGATACGCAGTATTTT
cdr3_aa: CASSLLGNLADTQYF

clone_size: .
d_call: .
v_call: TRBV19
j_call: TRBJ2-3
cdr3_nt: TGTGCCAGTAGTCCGCCCACTAGCACAGATACGCAGTATTTT
cdr3_aa: CASSPPTSTDTQYF

clone_size: .
d_call: .
v_call: TRBV5-1
j_call: TRBJ2-3
cdr3_nt: TGCGCCAGCAGCTCCGATCCAATTTCTAGCACAGATACGCAGTATTTT
cdr3_aa: CASSSDPISSTDTQYF

clone_size: .
d_call: .
v_call: TRBV6-1
j_call: TRBJ1-4
cdr3_nt: TGTGCCAGCAGTGAACGCCCCTTAAGGAGAACTAATGAAAAACTGTTTTTT
cdr3_aa: CASSERPLRRTNEKLFF

clone_size: .
d_call: TRBD1
v_call: TRBV6-5
j_call: TRBJ2-1
cdr3_nt: TGTGCCAGCAGCACAGGGGTAAATGAGCAGTTCTTC
cdr3_aa: CASSTGVNEQFF

clone_size: .
d_call: TRBD2
v_call: TRBV7-9
j_call: TRBJ2-3
cdr3_nt: TGTGCCAGCAGCTCTGGACTAGCGGGAGATGGCGCAGATACGCAGTATTTT
cdr3_aa: CASSSGLAGDGADTQYF

clone_size: .
d_call: .
v_call: TRBV5-6
j_call: TRBJ2-5
cdr3_nt: TGTGCCAGCAGCTTAACTGCGGAAGAGACCCAGTACTTC
cdr3_aa: CASSLTAEETQYF

clone_size: .
d_call: TRBD2
v_call: TRBV2
j_call: TRBJ2-1
cdr3_nt: TGTGCCAGCAGCCCCGGACTAGCGGCCGCACATGAGCAGTTCTTC
cdr3_aa: CASSPGLAAAHEQFF

clone_size: .
d_call: .
v_call: TRBV18
j_call: TRBJ1-1
cdr3_nt: TGTGCCAGCTCAGCGCGAAGGAACACTGAAGCTTTCTTT
cdr3_aa: CASSARRNTEAFF

clone_size: .
d_call: .
v_call: TRBV6-1
j_call: TRBJ1-5
cdr3_nt: TGTGCCAGCAGTACCCGGACGGGAAATCAGCCCCAGCATTTT
cdr3_aa: CASSTRTGNQPQHF

clone_size: .
d_call: .
v_call: TRBV7-3
j_call: TRBJ2-5
cdr3_nt: TGTGCCAGCAGCTCGGGACCCCAGCTGACCCAGTACTTC
cdr3_aa: CASSSGPQLTQYF

clone_size: .
d_call: .
v_call: TRBV19
j_call: TRBJ2-1
cdr3_nt: TGTGCCAGTAGTATAGATCTATTAGCGGCCTCCTACAATGAGCAGTTCTTC
cdr3_aa: CASSIDLLAASYNEQFF

clone_size: .
d_call: TRBD1
v_call: TRBV5-4
j_call: TRBJ1-1
cdr3_nt: TGTGCCAGCAGCTTGGGACAGGGGAGGACTGAAGCTTTCTTT
cdr3_aa: CASSLGQGRTEAFF

clone_size: .
d_call: TRBD1
v_call: TRBV5-1
j_call: TRBJ2-7
cdr3_nt: TGCGCCAGCAGCTTTTTCCCCTCCGGGACAGACACCTACGAGCAGTACTTC
cdr3_aa: CASSFFPSGTDTYEQYF

clone_size: .
d_call: .
v_call: TRBV10-2
j_call: TRBJ1-2
cdr3_nt: TGCGCCAGCAGTGAGACCCCCTCACCCTATGGCTACACCTTC
cdr3_aa: CASSETPSPYGYTF

clone_size: few
d_call: .
v_call: TRBV9
j_call: TRBJ1-1
cdr3_nt: TGTGCCAGCAGCGCCTCCCCAATGTTGAGTACTGAAGCTTTCTTT
cdr3_aa: CASSASPMLSTEAFF

clone_size: .
d_call: TRBD1
v_call: TRBV10-3
j_call: TRBJ2-5
cdr3_nt: TGTGCCATCAGGAAAGGGGGCGAAGAGACCCAGTACTTC
cdr3_aa: CAIRKGGEETQYF

clone_size: .
d_call: .
v_call: TRBV21-1
j_call: TRBJ1-2
cdr3_nt: TGTGCCAGCAGCAAAGTGGATGCCATCATCTATGGCTACACCTTC
cdr3_aa: CASSKVDAIIYGYTF

clone_size: .
d_call: .
v_call: TRBV5-1
j_call: TRBJ2-3
cdr3_nt: TGCGCCAGCAGCTTGACAGGTACCACAGATACGCAGTATTTT
cdr3_aa: CASSLTGTTDTQYF

clone_size: .
d_call: .
v_call: TRBV11-2
j_call: TRBJ1-1
cdr3_nt: TGTGCCAGCAGCCACCGACAGGCTGGTCGAACTGAAGCTTTCTTT
cdr3_aa: CASSHRQAGRTEAFF

clone_size: .
d_call: .
v_call: TRBV1
j_call: TRBJ1-5
cdr3_nt: TGCACCAGCACCGGGACAGGGGGTCAGCCCCAGCATTTT
cdr3_aa: CTSTGTGGQPQHF

clone_size: .
d_call: TRBD1
v_call: TRBV5-1
j_call: TRBJ2-3
cdr3_nt: TGCGCCAGCAGCCTTCATCGACAGGGGAGCACAGATACGCAGTATTTT
cdr3_aa: CASSLHRQGSTDTQYF

clone_size: .
d_call: TRBD1
v_call: TRBV19
j_call: TRBJ2-2
cdr3_nt: TGTGCCAGTAGTTCGCCGGGACAGGGGGCCACCGGGGAGCTGTTTTTT
cdr3_aa: CASSSPGQGATGELFF